Presented here are 15 T cell receptor beta chains from one specimen sequenced in a study of T cell clusters in autoimmune cytopenias. Multiplex touch-down PCR amplified TRB using TRB-A and TRB-B pools in one tube. TCRdb reprocessed the multiplex PCR reads and keeps a single row for each CDR3 protein, giving no DNA. In total, the table holds under 7,500 distinct CDR3 sequences. Each sample's input was approximately 270 ng genomic DNA, roughly 40,000 genome equivalents. The sample was also linked to a second study, of T cell repertoires in aging, cancer and after chemotherapy.

Sequenced: peripheral blood. All receptors derive from a human donor in good health.

The V and J genes are TRBV19 and TRBJ1-2; with no DNA, the TCRdb D assignment of TRBD1 cannot be verified. Germline-derived CDR1 and CDR2 are LNHDA and SQIVND (reference sequence). The CDR3 spans 12 residues. CDR3: CASSLGTYGYTF.

V gene TRBV6-6 combines with J gene TRBJ2-7; the TRBD1 assignment by TCRdb is unverifiable without DNA. The CDR3 is 12 amino acids. Germline V lookup: CDR1 MNHNY, CDR2 SVGAGI (reference sequence). CDR3 loop: CASSYPGREQYF.

The V gene is TRBV29-1, the J gene TRBJ1-6; with no DNA, the TCRdb D assignment of TRBD1 cannot be verified. The CDR3 is 15 residues long. Per the germline V gene, CDR1 is SQVTM and CDR2 is ANQGSEA. The CDR3 loop is CSARRTGDSNSPLHF.

The chain is built from TRBV12-3 or TRBV12-4 and TRBJ2-5; checking the TCRdb D call of TRBD2 is not possible without DNA. This CDR3 region has 16 residues. The CDR3 spells CASSLGVAGGLETQYF.

The rearrangement uses TRBV18 and TRBJ2-3; TCRdb designates TRBD1, a call that cannot be tested without DNA. The CDR3 is 15 residues long. Germline V gene data show CDR1 as KGHSH and CDR2 as LQKENI. The CDR3 loop reads CASSMTGTSTDTQYF.

V usage is TRBV12-3 or TRBV12-4 and J usage is TRBJ2-2; there is no DNA to check the TCRdb D call of TRBD2. The CDR3 is made up of 15 amino acids. The chain's CDR3 is CASSSGSSGTGELFF.

This sequence joins TRBV18 and TRBJ2-3; TCRdb selects TRBD1, and the lack of DNA leaves this call unchecked. CDR3 size: 14 residues. Germline CDR1 KGHSH, CDR2 LQKENI. CDR3 loop: CASSPDSYGATQYF. Full variable domain (remainder filled in from reference TRBV18 and TRBJ2-3): NAGVMQNPRHLVRRRGQEARLRCSPMKGHSHVYWYRQLPEEGLKFMVYLQKENIIDESGMPKERFSAEFPKEGPSILRIQQVVRGDSAAYFCASSPDSYGATQYFGPGTRLTVL.

V usage is TRBV6-2 or TRBV6-3 and J usage is TRBJ2-3; no DNA is available, so the TRBD2 call from TCRdb remains unchecked. Looked up from germline, CDR1 is MNHEY and CDR2 is SVGEGT. The CDR3 totals 15 residues. CDR3 region: CASSYWDGRADTQYF.

The chain uses TRBV27 and TRBJ1-1. From germline, CDR1 is MNHEY and CDR2 SMNVEV (reference sequence). This CDR3 contains 14 residues. This CDR3 is CASSLFPGPTEAFF.

This CDR3 is CASSPIAGGNHEQYF. V usage is TRBV18 and J usage is TRBJ2-7; TCRdb reports TRBD2, a call that lacks DNA to check it against. Germline values: CDR1 KGHSH, CDR2 LQKENI. This CDR3 is 15 amino acids long.

CDR3 region: CASSSSGTSGGKLDTQYF. The rearrangement links TRBV5-5 to TRBJ2-3; checking the TCRdb D call of TRBD2 is not possible without DNA. The CDR3 consists of 18 residues. Germline lookup yields CDR1 SGHKS and CDR2 YYEKEE (reference sequence).

This chain joins TRBV6-5 and TRBJ2-3; without DNA, the TCRdb call of TRBD1 cannot be checked. CDR1 and CDR2 (germline): MNHEY, SVGAGI. The CDR3 contains 16 residues. The CDR3 loop reads CASSYEGQGGTDTQYF.

The CDR3 reads CASSLAPSGRRFF. The J gene is TRBJ2-1, the V gene TRBV5-1; TCRdb's D call, TRBD2, is unchecked because there is no DNA. The V gene's germline CDR1 is SGHRS and CDR2 YFSETQ. The CDR3 contains 13 residues.

The chain has TRBV19 and TRBJ1-2. Germline V gene sequence: CDR1 LNHDA, CDR2 SQIVND (reference sequence). The CDR3 is made up of 13 amino acids. The CDR3 sequence is CASKGPANYGYTF.

The CDR3 is CASSFWASSGNTIYF. This chain links TRBV27 with TRBJ1-3. This CDR3 is 15 amino acids long. CDR1 and CDR2 (germline): MNHEY, SMNVEV (reference sequence).